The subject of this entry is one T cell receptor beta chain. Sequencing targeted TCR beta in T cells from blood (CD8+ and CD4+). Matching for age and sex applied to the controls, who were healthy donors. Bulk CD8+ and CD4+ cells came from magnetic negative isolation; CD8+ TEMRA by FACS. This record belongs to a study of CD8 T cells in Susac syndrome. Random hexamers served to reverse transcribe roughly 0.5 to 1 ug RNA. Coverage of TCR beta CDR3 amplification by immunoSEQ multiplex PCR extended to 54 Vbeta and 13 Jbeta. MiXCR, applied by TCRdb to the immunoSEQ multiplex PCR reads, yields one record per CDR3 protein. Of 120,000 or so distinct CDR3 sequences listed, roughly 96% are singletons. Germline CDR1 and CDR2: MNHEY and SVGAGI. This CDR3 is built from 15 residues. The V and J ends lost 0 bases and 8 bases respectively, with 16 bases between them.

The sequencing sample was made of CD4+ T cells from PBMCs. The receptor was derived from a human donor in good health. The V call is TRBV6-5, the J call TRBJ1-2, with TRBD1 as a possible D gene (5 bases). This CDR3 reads CASSYSPRDYGGYTF. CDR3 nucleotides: TGTGCCAGCAGTTACTCTCCCAGGGACTATGGAGGCTACACCTTC.